This entry lists 2 T cell receptor beta chains sequenced from one sample in a study of shared clonotypes between healthy human individuals. Here immunoSEQ multiplex PCR was the method, and the copy in TCRdb shows in-frame clones only, minus some. Of some 2.4 million clones listed, roughly 93% are singletons. Sequencing was carried out using naive CD4+ T cells from PBMCs. The subset: CD45RA+ positively selected. The receptors stem from a man aged 18 to 29 in good health. Some clones in this sample may be carry-over from other donors' samples.

The J gene is TRBJ1-1, the V gene TRBV5-1; a weak D match, TRBD1 (5 bases). CDR1 and CDR2 (germline): SGHRS, YFSETQ. There are 14 residues in the CDR3. The V gene lost 5 bases and the J gene lost 0 bases, with 11 bases spanning the gap. Here the CDR3 DNA reads TGCGCCAGCAGAATCGGGACGGTGAACACTGAAGCTTTCTTT. It specifies CASRIGTVNTEAFF.

The chain joins TRBV30 to TRBJ1-4; 9 nucleotides agree with TRBD1. From germline, CDR1 is GTSNPN and CDR2 SVGIG (reference sequence). The length of the CDR3 is 16 residues. V shed 2 bases, J shed 7 bases, and the junction held 11 bases outside the gene matches. CDR3 nucleotide sequence: TGTGCCTGGAGTAAACCCGGGACAGGGACCATTGAAAAACTGTTTTTT. It is translated as CAWSKPGTGTIEKLFF.